The 7 T cell receptor beta chains given below trace back to one sample, sequenced in a study of blood T cell repertoires in COVID-19. This table comes from immunoSEQ multiplex PCR, and its TCRdb copy is limited to in-frame clones, with some not included. The sample comprises about 340,000 clones, around 88% of which are singletons, and about 7% rests with the top ten. Sequences were obtained from peripheral blood. These TCRs come from a woman aged 55-69 years with COVID-19, enrolled during active disease.

There are a few counts of this clone. The chain is built from TRBV6-4 and TRBJ1-1; D may be TRBD1 (6 bases). Trimming cost V 3 bases and J 1 base, with 9 bases left between them. The CDR3 sequence is 14 residues long. Germline-derived CDR1 and CDR2 are MRHNA and SNTAGT. The DNA for the CDR3 is TGTGCCAGCAGTGATGGGGGCGAGAACACTGAAGCTTTCTTT. It is translated as CASSDGGENTEAFF.

The chain is built from TRBV27 and TRBJ1-4; possibly TRBD1 for D (5 bases). This CDR3 contains 14 residues. Trimming pared 0 bases from V and 8 bases from J, leaving 10 bases between. CDR1 is MNHEY and CDR2 is SMNVEV in the germline V gene (reference sequence). DNA of the CDR3: TGTGCCAGCAGTTTATCAGGGGTCGGGGAAAAACTGTTTTTT. Its protein is CASSLSGVGEKLFF.

The V and J genes are TRBV29-1 and TRBJ2-3; weak D call: TRBD2 (6 bases). The CDR3 has 14 residues. The V gene lost 3 bases and the J gene lost 1 base, with 11 bases spanning the gap. CDR1 is SQVTM, CDR2 ANQGSEA, per germline. The CDR3, as DNA: TGCAGCGTTGATCCGCGGGGACGCACAGATACGCAGTATTTT. It is translated as CSVDPRGRTDTQYF.

V usage is TRBV11-3 and J usage is TRBJ2-7; 8 positions agree with TRBD1. Losses at the gene ends were 5 bases for V and 5 bases for J; bases not matched to a gene: 17. The CDR3 extends over 17 amino acids. From germline, CDR1 is SGHNT and CDR2 YENEEA. This chain's CDR3 is CASSPGGTGGFTHEQYF. As DNA, the CDR3 is TGTGCCAGCAGCCCTGGGGGAACAGGGGGTTTTACCCACGAGCAGTACTTC.

This rearrangement joins TRBV4-1 to TRBJ1-3; D is unresolved. CDR1 is MGHRA and CDR2 is YSYEKL in the germline V gene. This CDR3 contains 16 residues. Trimming cost V 0 bases and J 1 base, with 10 bases left between them. CDR3 coding DNA: TGCGCCAGCAGCCAAGATTGGTCGGAGTCTGGAAACACCATATATTTT. This sequence encodes CASSQDWSESGNTIYF.

This clone has a single count. The V and J genes are TRBV6-5 and TRBJ1-2; tentatively, D is TRBD1 (6 bases). Per germline, CDR1 MNHEY and CDR2 SVGAGI. The CDR3 runs to 14 residues. The V gene lost 6 bases and the J gene lost 6 bases, with 17 bases spanning the gap. CDR3 region: CASSVEGRGNGYTF. CDR3 DNA sequence: TGTGCCAGCAGCGTAGAAGGGAGGGGGAATGGCTACACCTTC.

This chain links TRBV27 with TRBJ2-1; 13 bases line up with TRBD2. The V segment lost 6 bases and the J segment 4 bases; nucleotides outside the gene matches: 12. Germline V gene lookup returns CDR1 MNHEY and CDR2 SMNVEV (reference sequence). CDR3 length: 18 amino acids. In DNA form, the CDR3 reads TGTGCCAGCAGCCGGACTAGCGGGGGCCTCCCCCCTTACAATGAGCAGTTCTTC. Its translation: CASSRTSGGLPPYNEQFF.